Each of the 20 T cell receptor beta chains below was sequenced from the same sample in a study of cytomegalovirus exposure and HLA in healthy donors. PCR primers comprised 60 Vbeta and 13 Jbeta primers. Sequencing used immunoSEQ multiplex PCR; TCRdb keeps in-frame clones, though not all of them. The sample holds 300,000 or so clones, 84% seen once. The sequenced sample consisted of PBMCs. The receptors were gathered from a woman aged 40 to 55 in good health and CMV-seropositive.

The chain has TRBV7-9 and TRBJ2-1; weak D call: TRBD2 (6 bases). The V gene's germline CDR1 is SEHNR and CDR2 FQNEAQ (reference sequence). This CDR3 comprises 12 residues. The V gene lost 5 bases and the J gene lost 8 bases, with 10 bases spanning the gap. The DNA for the CDR3 is TGTGCCAGCAGCCATGGAGGGGATGAGCAGTTCTTC. It specifies CASSHGGDEQFF.

The chain has TRBV5-8 and TRBJ1-2, with 12 bases lining up with TRBD1. Germline CDR1 and CDR2: SGHTS and YDEGEE. This CDR3 region has 15 residues. The V segment lost 0 bases and the J segment 8 bases; nucleotides outside the gene matches: 5. The CDR3 region has the DNA TGTGCCAGCAGCTTGGGGGACAGGGGGCGAGAAGGCTACACCTTC. Its protein is CASSLGDRGREGYTF.

This clone was counted a few times. This rearrangement joins TRBV18 to TRBJ1-6; D uncertain. Per germline, CDR1 KGHSH and CDR2 LQKENI. V lost 2 bases and J lost 9, with 8 bases in between. The CDR3 is 13 amino acids. CDR3 bases: TGTGCCAGCTCACCAGAACCAGGTTCACCCCTCCACTTT. This gives the protein CASSPEPGSPLHF.

This clone was observed a handful of times. V is TRBV11-3 and J is TRBJ2-3, with TRBD2 identical over 14 bases. J was trimmed by 3 bases and V by 3 bases; bases with no gene match: 14. Germline V CDR1 and CDR2: SGHNT, YENEEA. The CDR3 sequence is 20 residues long. The CDR3 coding sequence is TGTGCCAGCAGCTTTTGGGCACCGGGACTAGCGGGAGTTATAACAGATACGCAGTATTTT. As protein: CASSFWAPGLAGVITDTQYF.

The chain carries TRBV28 and TRBJ1-1; TRBD1 might be the D (6 bases). Germline V gives CDR1 MDHEN, CDR2 SYDVKM. The CDR3 sequence is 14 residues long. Trimming pared 5 bases from V and 6 bases from J, leaving 16 bases between. CDR3 region: CASSPHRAGAEAFF. The DNA for the CDR3 is TGTGCCAGCAGTCCGCACAGGGCTGGAGCTGAAGCTTTCTTT. Combining the CDR3 with reference TRBV28 and TRBJ1-1 gives the whole variable domain DVKVTQSSRYLVKRTGEKVFLECVQDMDHENMFWYRQDPGLGLRLIYFSYDVKMKEKGDIPEGYSVSREKKERFSLILESASTNQTSMYLCASSPHRAGAEAFFGQGTRLTVV.

The rearrangement links TRBV21-1 to TRBJ2-2; the listed D gene, TRBD2, was not tested against the DNA. TRBV21-1 is a pseudogene. This CDR3 region has 16 residues. CDR3 DNA sequence: TGTGCCAGCAGCAATGGACTAGCGGGAAACACCGGGGAGCTGTTTTTT. Its translation is CASSNGLAGNTGELFF.

This clone appeared a single time. V and J are TRBV11-3 and TRBJ2-3; 8 bases agree with TRBD1. The CDR3 is made up of 15 amino acids. The J segment lost 4 bases and the V segment lost 2 bases, leaving 5 bases of the junction unmatched. CDR1 SGHNT and CDR2 YENEEA come from the germline V gene. The CDR3 DNA sequence: TGTGCCAGCAGCTTACGACAGGGGCCTGCAGATACGCAGTATTTT. This encodes CASSLRQGPADTQYF.

V is TRBV19 and J is TRBJ2-1, with 7 bases that match TRBD1. With V trimmed by 3 bases and J by 0 bases, 5 bases remained unmatched. Germline lookup yields CDR1 LNHDA and CDR2 SQIVND (reference sequence). This CDR3 is 16 amino acids long. CDR3 residues: CASSIPTGISYNEQFF. CDR3 nucleotide sequence: TGTGCCAGTAGTATCCCGACAGGGATCTCCTACAATGAGCAGTTCTTC.

This sequence joins TRBV4-3 and TRBJ1-1, with D tentatively TRBD1 (5 bases). The ends were cut back, 3 bases at V and 12 bases at J, with 23 bases in the middle. This CDR3 is 15 amino acids long. Germline assignment: CDR1 LGHNA and CDR2 YSLEER. The chain's CDR3 is CASSQDRGAWVHTFF. CDR3 DNA: TGCGCCAGCAGCCAGGATCGTGGGGCTTGGGTGCATACTTTCTTT.

The CDR3 sequence is CASSSLRLTGARRNTIYF. CDR3 nucleotide sequence: TGTGCCAGCAGTTCCCTTCGTTTGACAGGCGCCAGACGAAACACCATATATTTT. The chain is built from TRBV7-2 and TRBJ1-3; D might be TRBD1 (6 bases). There are 18 residues in the CDR3. Trimming removed 6 bases at V and 5 bases at J, with 26 bases between. Germline CDR1 is SGHTA and CDR2 is FQGNSA.

This sequence joins TRBV7-9 and TRBJ1-5, with a tentative D call TRBD1 (5 bases). The CDR3 consists of 14 residues. Germline V gene sequence: CDR1 SEHNR, CDR2 FQNEAQ (reference sequence). Trimming removed 3 bases at V and 8 bases at J, with 14 bases between. The CDR3 reads CASSLPIEGEPQHF. The DNA for the CDR3 is TGTGCCAGCAGCTTGCCTATTGAAGGGGAGCCCCAGCATTTT.

The CDR3 DNA is TGTGCCAGCAGTTTATCGTTCGCCTATGCAACTAATGAAAAACTGTTTTTT. This codes for CASSLSFAYATNEKLFF. V is TRBV27 and J is TRBJ1-4; D uncertain. The germline gives CDR1 MNHEY, CDR2 SMNVEV (reference sequence). The CDR3 sequence is 17 residues long. Trimming pared 0 bases from V and 0 bases from J, leaving 11 bases between.

This chain links TRBV18 with TRBJ2-7, with D perhaps matching TRBD1 (6 bases). V shed 2 bases and J shed 4 bases, with 15 bases lying between them. The CDR3 has 15 amino acids. Germline-derived CDR1 and CDR2 are KGHSH and LQKENI. CDR3 protein: CASSPTGQSDYEQYF. The CDR3 DNA follows: TGTGCCAGCTCACCAACCGGACAGTCCGATTACGAGCAGTACTTC.

This clone was seen once. The chain employs TRBV28 and TRBJ2-7; 10 positions match TRBD2. The CDR3 totals 14 residues. After removal of 5 bases from V and 3 bases from J, the junction contained 4 bases not matched to a gene. Germline V gene lookup returns CDR1 MDHEN and CDR2 SYDVKM. The CDR3 region has the DNA TGTGCCAGCAGTCTTAGCGGGGGGCTCTACGAGCAGTACTTC. Its translation: CASSLSGGLYEQYF.

This clone was observed a single time. The V call is TRBV30, the J call TRBJ2-7, with 14 bases matching TRBD2. J gave up 5 bases and V 3 bases, and 18 bases lay outside the gene matches. The V gene's germline CDR1 is GTSNPN and CDR2 SVGIG (reference sequence). CDR3 length: 19 amino acids. DNA for the CDR3: TGTGCCTGGAGCGCACACCCGGGACTAGCGGGAGATCGGCCGAACGAGCAGTACTTC. Residues: CAWSAHPGLAGDRPNEQYF.

The rearrangement links TRBV6-5 to TRBJ1-1, with a possible D match to TRBD1 (6 bases). V gave up 8 bases and J gave up 1 base, with 11 bases separating them. Germline V gives CDR1 MNHEY, CDR2 SVGAGI. The CDR3 loop spans 13 amino acids. The CDR3 region has the DNA TGTGCCAGCCGATGGACAGCGAACACTGAAGCTTTCTTT. Encoded protein: CASRWTANTEAFF.

The rearrangement joins TRBV4-3 to TRBJ1-3; unclear D gene. This CDR3 has 16 residues. From germline, CDR1 is LGHNA and CDR2 YSLEER. Trimming pared 0 bases from V and 1 base from J, leaving 10 bases between. The CDR3 loop reads CASSQEPGSSGNTIYF. The CDR3 DNA reads TGCGCCAGCAGCCAAGAACCCGGGAGTTCTGGAAACACCATATATTTT.

The V call is TRBV6-1, the J call TRBJ1-2; D remains ambiguous. Germline V gene data show CDR1 as MNHNS and CDR2 as SASEGT. The CDR3 sequence is 13 residues long. V gave up 6 bases and J gave up 9 bases, with 17 bases separating them. This CDR3 reads CASRGDLIGSYTF. CDR3 nucleotide sequence: TGTGCCAGCAGGGGAGACTTGATTGGTAGCTACACCTTC.

The chain combines TRBV30 with TRBJ1-1, with D possibly matching TRBD1 (5 bases). V was clipped by 2 bases and J by 0 bases, with 10 bases between them. CDR1 is GTSNPN and CDR2 is SVGIG in the germline V gene (reference sequence). The CDR3 covers 14 residues. The CDR3 DNA is TGTGCCTGGAGTCGGGGGATTTTGAACACTGAAGCTTTCTTT. Translated: CAWSRGILNTEAFF. Together with reference TRBV30 and TRBJ1-1, the CDR3 gives the full variable domain: SQTIHQWPATLVQPVGSPLSLECTVEGTSNPNLYWYRQAAGRGLQLLFYSVGIGQISSEVPQNLSASRPQDRQFILSSKKLLLSDSGFYLCAWSRGILNTEAFFGQGTRLTVV.

V usage is TRBV9 and J usage is TRBJ2-7, with a possible D match to TRBD2 (5 bases). The ends were cut back, 0 bases at V and 3 bases at J, with 13 bases in the middle. This CDR3 contains 15 residues. Germline V CDR1 and CDR2: SGDLS, YYNGEE. The CDR3 sequence is CASSVGWAGIYEQYF. DNA for the CDR3: TGTGCCAGCAGCGTAGGTTGGGCCGGGATCTACGAGCAGTACTTC.